These T cell receptor beta chains were read from a single sample in a study of T cells in localized non-small cell lung cancer. Method: immunoSEQ multiplex PCR; TCRdb's copy keeps in-frame clones and lacks some. The data show 100,000 to 150,000 clones, about 90% seen once. Material: peripheral blood, obtained before any cancer treatment. The receptor set was obtained from a female donor over 55 with stage I lung adenocarcinoma. The CDR3 runs from the conserved cysteine through the conserved F or W. The order of the fields is D gene, clone size, J gene, V gene, CDR3 protein, CDR3 DNA. The D gene is left open where the match is weak. Clone size is not always given. Where it is, it says once, few, many or a class for expanded clones.

- | - | TRBJ2-6 | TRBV28 | CASSLEGRSLGANVLTF | TGTGCCAGCAGTTTAGAGGGTAGATCTCTGGGGGCCAACGTCCTGACTTTC
TRBD1 | - | TRBJ2-7 | TRBV2 | CASRDDRGNEQYF | TGTGCCAGCAGGGATGACAGGGGCAACGAGCAGTACTTC
TRBD2 | - | TRBJ2-1 | TRBV15 | CATSRGGGRTHNEQFF | TGTGCCACCAGCAGAGGAGGCGGGAGAACCCACAATGAGCAGTTCTTC
- | - | TRBJ1-2 | TRBV5-5 | CASSSEGRGYGYTF | TGTGCCAGCAGCTCGGAGGGGAGAGGCTATGGCTACACCTTC
- | - | TRBJ2-5 | TRBV28 | CASTVGGGTQETQYF | TGTGCCAGCACTGTCGGAGGGGGAACCCAAGAGACCCAGTACTTC
TRBD1 | - | TRBJ1-5 | TRBV6-1 | CASGQGARGNQPQHF | TGTGCCAGCGGGCAGGGGGCGCGGGGCAATCAGCCCCAGCATTTT
- | - | TRBJ2-5 | TRBV18 | CASSPPNPKTQYF | TGTGCCAGCTCACCACCTAATCCCAAGACCCAGTACTTC
- | - | TRBJ2-3 | TRBV5-1 | CASSLGLSDTQYF | TGCGCCAGCAGCTTGGGCTTAAGCGATACGCAGTATTTT
TRBD2 | - | TRBJ2-1 | TRBV9 | CASSVGVGSGIHEQFF | TGTGCCAGCAGCGTAGGGGTGGGGAGCGGGATACATGAGCAGTTCTTC
TRBD1 | - | TRBJ2-5 | TRBV5-1 | CASSKAGGRETQYF | TGCGCCAGCAGTAAGGCAGGGGGCAGAGAGACCCAGTACTTC
- | - | TRBJ2-1 | TRBV18 | CASSPGMVGNEQFF | TGTGCCAGCTCACCGGGGATGGTAGGCAATGAGCAGTTCTTC
- | - | TRBJ2-5 | TRBV7-8 | CASSLTEETQYF | TGTGCCAGCAGCTTGACAGAAGAGACCCAGTACTTC
- | - | TRBJ2-7 | TRBV15 | CATSSRAGGPYEQYF | TGTGCCACCAGTAGTAGGGCAGGAGGACCTTACGAGCAGTACTTC
- | - | TRBJ2-3 | TRBV14 | CASSQGFGQARGTDTQYF | TGTGCCAGCAGCCAAGGATTTGGGCAGGCCCGAGGGACAGATACGCAGTATTTT
- | - | TRBJ1-5 | TRBV28 | CASSSPQGGIQPQHF | TGTGCCAGCAGTTCGCCCCAGGGTGGGATTCAGCCCCAGCATTTT
- | few | TRBJ1-5 | TRBV15 | CATSTATGHNQPQHF | TGTGCCACCAGCACGGCGACAGGCCACAATCAGCCCCAGCATTTT
- | - | TRBJ1-4 | TRBV28 | CASSLPRSGEGEKLFF | TGTGCCAGCAGTCTCCCAAGGTCCGGGGAGGGTGAAAAACTGTTTTTT
- | - | TRBJ2-3 | TRBV13 | CASSLGRMSDTQYF | TGTGCCAGCAGCTTAGGCAGAATGTCAGATACGCAGTATTTT
- | - | TRBJ2-7 | TRBV18 | CASSLNTGTSGEQYF | TGTGCCAGCTCACTTAATACAGGGACTTCGGGCGAGCAGTACTTC
- | once | TRBJ2-5 | TRBV12-5 | CASGQTGTLNF | TGTGCTAGTGGCCAAACCGGGACACTTAACTTC
- | - | TRBJ2-6 | TRBV28 | CASSFRLSGANVLTF | TGTGCCAGCAGTTTTAGACTCTCTGGGGCCAACGTCCTGACTTTC
TRBD2 | - | TRBJ2-1 | TRBV6-1 | CASSVTSGSRNEQFF | TGTGCCAGCAGCGTGACTAGCGGGAGTCGCAATGAGCAGTTCTTC
- | - | TRBJ2-1 | TRBV25-1 | CASSSASGLYENEQFF | TGTGCCAGCAGTTCCGCCTCTGGACTATACGAGAATGAGCAGTTCTTC
TRBD1 | once | TRBJ1-2 | TRBV5-5 | CASSLSGQGYGYTF | TGTGCCAGCAGCTTGTCGGGACAGGGGTATGGCTACACCTTC
TRBD1 | - | TRBJ2-1 | TRBV7-9 | CASSPAGQANNEQFF | TGTGCCAGCAGCCCGGCTGGACAGGCGAACAATGAGCAGTTCTTC